The entry below gives a single T cell receptor (beta chain) sequence along with its context. The data stem from a study of T cell responses to AZD1222 COVID-19 vaccine. This table comes from immunoSEQ multiplex PCR, and its TCRdb copy is limited to in-frame clones, with some not included. The sample comprises about 160,000 clones, roughly 90% of which are singletons, and 5.5% rests with the top ten. The V segment lost 5 bases and the J segment 7 bases; nucleotides outside the gene matches: 12. The CDR3 contains 16 residues. Germline-derived CDR1 and CDR2 are SGHTA and FQGNSA. V and J are TRBV7-2 and TRBJ1-4, with 8 bases that match TRBD1. The clonotype was recovered from an adult in good health. The input for sequencing was peripheral blood, taken on day 0 of AZD1222 vaccination. The CDR3 sequence is CASSTQGQVVGEKLFF. CDR3 in DNA: TGTGCCAGCAGCACGCAGGGACAGGTAGTGGGTGAAAAACTGTTTTTT.